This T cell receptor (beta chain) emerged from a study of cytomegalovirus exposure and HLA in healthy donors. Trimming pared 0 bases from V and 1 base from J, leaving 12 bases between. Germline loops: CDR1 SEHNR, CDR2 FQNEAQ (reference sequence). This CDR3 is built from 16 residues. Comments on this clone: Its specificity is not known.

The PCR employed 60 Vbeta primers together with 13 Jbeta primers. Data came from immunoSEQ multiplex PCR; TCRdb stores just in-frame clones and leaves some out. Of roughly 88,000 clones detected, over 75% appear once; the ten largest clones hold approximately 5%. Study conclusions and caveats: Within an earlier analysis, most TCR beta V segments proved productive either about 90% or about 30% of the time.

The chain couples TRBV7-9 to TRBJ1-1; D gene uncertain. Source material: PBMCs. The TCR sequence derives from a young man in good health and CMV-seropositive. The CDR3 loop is CASSLARGEGNTEAFF. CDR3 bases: TGTGCCAGCAGCTTAGCACGAGGAGAGGGGAACACTGAAGCTTTCTTT.